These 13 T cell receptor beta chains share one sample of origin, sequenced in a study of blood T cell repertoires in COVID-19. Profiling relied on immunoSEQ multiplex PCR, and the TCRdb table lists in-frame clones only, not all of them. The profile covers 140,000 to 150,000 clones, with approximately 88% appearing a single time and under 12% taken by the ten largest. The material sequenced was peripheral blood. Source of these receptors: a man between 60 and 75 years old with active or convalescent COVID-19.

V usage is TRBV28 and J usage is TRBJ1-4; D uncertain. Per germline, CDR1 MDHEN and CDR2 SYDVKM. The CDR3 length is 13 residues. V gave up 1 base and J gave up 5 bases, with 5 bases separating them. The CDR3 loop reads CASSLYSNEKLFF. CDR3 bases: TGTGCCAGCAGTTTATACAGCAATGAAAAACTGTTTTTT.

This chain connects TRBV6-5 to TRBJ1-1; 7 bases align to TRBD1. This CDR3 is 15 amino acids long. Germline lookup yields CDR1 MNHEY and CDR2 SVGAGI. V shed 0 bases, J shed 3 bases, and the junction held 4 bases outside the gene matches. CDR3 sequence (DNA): TGTGCCAGCAGTTACTCTCAGGGGGTAGACACTGAAGCTTTCTTT. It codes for CASSYSQGVDTEAFF.

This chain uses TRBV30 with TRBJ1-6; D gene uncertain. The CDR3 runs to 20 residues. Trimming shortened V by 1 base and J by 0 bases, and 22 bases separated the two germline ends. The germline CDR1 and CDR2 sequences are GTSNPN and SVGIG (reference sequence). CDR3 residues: CAWSASAGMVLGSYNSPLHF. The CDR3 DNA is TGTGCCTGGAGTGCGTCAGCAGGCATGGTCTTGGGCTCCTATAATTCACCCCTCCACTTT.

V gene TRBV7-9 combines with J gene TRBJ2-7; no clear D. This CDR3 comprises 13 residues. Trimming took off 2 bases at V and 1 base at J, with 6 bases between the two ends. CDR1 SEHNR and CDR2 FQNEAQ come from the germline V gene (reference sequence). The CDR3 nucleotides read TGTGCCAGCAGCTTATCCCATTCCTACGAGCAGTACTTC. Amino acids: CASSLSHSYEQYF. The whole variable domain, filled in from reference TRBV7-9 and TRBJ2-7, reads DTGVSQNPRHKITKRGQNVTFRCDPISEHNRLYWYRQTLGQGPEFLTYFQNEAQLEKSRLLSDRFSAERPKGSFSTLEIQRTEQGDSAMYLCASSLSHSYEQYFGPGTRLTVT.

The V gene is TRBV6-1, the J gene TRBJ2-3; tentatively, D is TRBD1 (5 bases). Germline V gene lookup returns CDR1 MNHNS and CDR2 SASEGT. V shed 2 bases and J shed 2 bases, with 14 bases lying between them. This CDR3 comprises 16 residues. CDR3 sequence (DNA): TGTGCCAGCAGTGAACTGTCAGGGCAGCTCACAGATACGCAGTATTTT. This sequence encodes CASSELSGQLTDTQYF.

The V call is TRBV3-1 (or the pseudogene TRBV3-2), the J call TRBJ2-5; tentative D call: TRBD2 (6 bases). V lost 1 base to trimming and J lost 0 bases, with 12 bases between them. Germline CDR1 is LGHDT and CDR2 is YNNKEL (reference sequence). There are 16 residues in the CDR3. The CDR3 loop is CASSQGGNTYQETQYF. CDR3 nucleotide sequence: TGTGCCAGCAGCCAAGGCGGGAATACATACCAAGAGACCCAGTACTTC.

In nucleotides, the CDR3 is TGTGCCAGTAGTACCCGGTATAGCGGGAGAATTTACAATGAGCAGTTCTTC. Translation gives CASSTRYSGRIYNEQFF. The chain couples TRBV19 to TRBJ2-1; 9 bases fit TRBD2. Trimming at V came to 4 bases and at J to 4 bases, leaving 11 bases not matched to a gene. The CDR3 consists of 17 residues. Germline CDR1 reads LNHDA; CDR2 reads SQIVND (reference sequence).

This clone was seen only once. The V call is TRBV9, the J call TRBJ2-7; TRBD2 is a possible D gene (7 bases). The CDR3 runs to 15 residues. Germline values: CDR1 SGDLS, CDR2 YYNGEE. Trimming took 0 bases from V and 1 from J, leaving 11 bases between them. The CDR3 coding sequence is TGTGCCAGCAGCGTAGGGGGGGGCGAGTCCTACGAGCAGTACTTC. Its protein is CASSVGGGESYEQYF.

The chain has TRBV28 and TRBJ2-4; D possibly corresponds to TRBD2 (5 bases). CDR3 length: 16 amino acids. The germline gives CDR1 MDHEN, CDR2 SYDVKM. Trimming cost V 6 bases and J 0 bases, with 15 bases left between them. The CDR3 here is CASSSPAVLAKNIQYF. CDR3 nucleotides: TGTGCCAGCAGCTCCCCAGCGGTCCTAGCCAAAAACATTCAGTACTTC.

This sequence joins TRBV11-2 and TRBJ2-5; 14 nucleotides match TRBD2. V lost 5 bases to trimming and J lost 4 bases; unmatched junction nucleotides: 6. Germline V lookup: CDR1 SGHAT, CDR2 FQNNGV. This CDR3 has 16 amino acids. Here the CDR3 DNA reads TGTGCCAGCAGCCCGGGACTAGCGGGAGTAAGAGAGACCCAGTACTTC. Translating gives CASSPGLAGVRETQYF. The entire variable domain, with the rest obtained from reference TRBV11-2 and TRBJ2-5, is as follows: EAGVAQSPRYKIIEKRQSVAFWCNPISGHATLYWYQQILGQGPKLLIQFQNNGVVDDSQLPKDRFSAERLKGVDSTLKIQPAKLEDSAVYLCASSPGLAGVRETQYFGPGTRLLVL.

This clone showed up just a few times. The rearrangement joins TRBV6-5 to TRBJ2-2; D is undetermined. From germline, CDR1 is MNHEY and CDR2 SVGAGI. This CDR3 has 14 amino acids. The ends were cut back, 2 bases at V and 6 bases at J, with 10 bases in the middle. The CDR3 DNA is TGTGCCAGCAGTTACCGCCCCTGGCCCGGGGAGCTGTTTTTT. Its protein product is CASSYRPWPGELFF.

The CDR3 reads CAISESPGGSNNQPQHF. The CDR3 DNA follows: TGTGCCATCAGTGAGTCTCCAGGGGGGTCCAACAATCAGCCCCAGCATTTT. The chain carries TRBV10-3 and TRBJ1-5; 7 bases align to TRBD1. V gave up 0 bases and J gave up 3 bases; unmatched junction bases: 8. The CDR3 loop spans 17 amino acids. Germline V gene sequence: CDR1 ENHRY, CDR2 SYGVKD.

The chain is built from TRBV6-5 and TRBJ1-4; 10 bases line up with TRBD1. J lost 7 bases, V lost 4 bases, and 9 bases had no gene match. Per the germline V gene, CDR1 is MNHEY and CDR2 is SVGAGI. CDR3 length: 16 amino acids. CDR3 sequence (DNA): TGTGCCAGCAGTTCTTCCCGGGACAGGGGTTTTGAAAAACTGTTTTTT. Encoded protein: CASSSSRDRGFEKLFF.